The present TCR beta chain was sequenced within a study of radiation and T cells in renal cell carcinoma. Study as a whole: Nephrectomy followed 15 Gy stereotactic body radiation by 4 weeks. General study findings and limits: No pretreatment tumor biopsies were available for baseline clonotypes. Top tumor clonotypes rose in blood 2 weeks post-radiation, then contracted.

This clone was counted once. Its antigen is not identified. Some clones are missing from TCRdb's copy, which holds only in-frame ones; the method was immunoSEQ multiplex PCR. The table includes more than 95,000 clones, around 85% detected once. This CDR3 region has 15 residues. The germline gives CDR1 SNHLY, CDR2 FYNNEI. Trimming took off 2 bases at V and 4 bases at J, with 14 bases between the two ends. This sample's time point: blood 2 weeks post-SBRT. This sample's treatment: 15 Gy SBRT to primary tumor, nephrectomy 4 weeks later. This renal cell carcinoma was of the clear cell type. The chain joins TRBV2 to TRBJ2-5, with a weak D call TRBD1 (5 bases). The source was blood, collected from a patient whose treatment included radiotherapy and nephrectomy. This receptor was obtained from a man aged 50 or older with renal cell carcinoma. This chain's CDR3 is CASSERGKRTETQYF. The CDR3 DNA reads TGTGCCAGCAGTGAAAGGGGCAAAAGAACAGAGACCCAGTACTTC.